One sample yielded the 11 T cell receptor beta chains listed below, sequenced in a study of blood T cell repertoires in COVID-19. Libraries were prepared by immunoSEQ multiplex PCR; TCRdb keeps only in-frame clonotypes and omits some of them. The table includes approximately 260,000 clones, more than 75% detected once. Source material: PBMCs or T cells enriched from blood (not recorded which). These receptor sequences come from a woman between 50 and 59 years old who had been exposed to COVID-19.

A remark on this clone: One junction end does not reproduce the germline sequence, and a read error may be involved. The chain has TRBV7-9 and TRBJ2-1; 11 bases are shared with TRBD1. Per germline, CDR1 SEHNR and CDR2 FQNEAQ (reference sequence). CDR3 size: 16 residues. Here the CDR3 DNA reads TGTGCCAGCAACTTAGATCCAGGACAGGGGGCATGGGAGCAGTTCTTC. Protein: CASNLDPGQGAWEQFF.

The chain has TRBV9 and TRBJ1-5, with 8 bases fitting TRBD1. The V and J ends lost 4 bases and 4 bases, in that order; junction bases with no gene match: 4. CDR1 is SGDLS, CDR2 YYNGEE, per germline. This CDR3 is 14 amino acids long. The CDR3 DNA follows: TGTGCCAGCAGCCGACAGGGGACAAATCAGCCCCAGCATTTT. Translation gives CASSRQGTNQPQHF.

V usage is TRBV19 and J usage is TRBJ1-1; no reliable D call. V lost 6 bases and J lost 1, with 9 bases in between. The CDR3 length is 13 residues. From germline, CDR1 is LNHDA and CDR2 SQIVND (reference sequence). CDR3 in amino acids: CASSAAENTEAFF. As DNA, the CDR3 is TGTGCCAGTAGCGCCGCAGAGAACACTGAAGCTTTCTTT.

The chain couples TRBV19 to TRBJ1-6, with TRBD1 as a possible D gene (6 bases). Looked up from germline, CDR1 is LNHDA and CDR2 is SQIVND (reference sequence). The CDR3 loop spans 15 amino acids. V was trimmed by 6 bases and J by 7 bases, leaving 16 bases between them. The CDR3 protein is CASSGKGGGNSPLHF. The CDR3 nucleotides are TGTGCCAGTAGCGGGAAAGGGGGGGGGAATTCACCCCTCCACTTT.

The rearrangement uses TRBV18 and TRBJ1-2; 8 bases agree with TRBD1. V was pared by 6 bases and J by 8 bases, with 8 bases of the junction left unmatched. The CDR3 spans 13 residues. CDR1 is KGHSH, CDR2 LQKENI, per germline. CDR3 sequence (DNA): TGTGCCAGCTCTCCAGACAGGGGACGCGGCTACACCTTC. This translates into CASSPDRGRGYTF.

The chain combines TRBV9 with TRBJ2-2, with 7 bases fitting TRBD2. The CDR3 runs 15 residues. CDR1 and CDR2 from the germline V gene are SGDLS and YYNGEE. J gave up 2 bases and V 4 bases, and 5 bases lay outside the gene matches. CDR3 loop: CASSRGGRNTGELFF. For the CDR3, the DNA is TGTGCCAGCAGCAGGGGAGGGAGAAACACCGGGGAGCTGTTTTTT.

V and J are TRBV11-2 and TRBJ1-3; D possibly corresponds to TRBD1 (6 bases). Germline CDR1 SGHAT, CDR2 FQNNGV. This CDR3 region has 13 residues. Trimming took off 3 bases at V and 5 bases at J, with 8 bases between the two ends. Here the CDR3 DNA reads TGTGCCAGCAGCTTTGGGGACAGAAACACCATATATTTT. This sequence encodes CASSFGDRNTIYF.

J is TRBJ2-7 and V is TRBV7-2; the D gene is possibly TRBD1 (6 bases). From germline, CDR1 is SGHTA and CDR2 FQGNSA. V dropped 2 bases and J dropped 2 bases, with 13 bases sitting between them. The CDR3 is 15 amino acids. CDR3 sequence: CASSLRDTRTYEQYF. The CDR3 bases are TGTGCCAGCAGCTTAAGGGACACAAGAACCTACGAGCAGTACTTC.

CDR3 loop: CASSLAGTTKETQYF. Here the CDR3 DNA reads TGTGCCAGCAGTCTCGCCGGGACTACTAAAGAGACCCAGTACTTC. This chain uses TRBV7-3 with TRBJ2-5, with 7 positions matching TRBD2. Germline loops: CDR1 SGHTA, CDR2 FQGTGA. V trimming: 6 bases; J trimming: 3 bases; junction bases outside the gene matches: 10. This CDR3 is built from 15 residues.

The genes are TRBV6-5 and TRBJ1-4, with 10 positions matching TRBD1. Germline V gives CDR1 MNHEY, CDR2 SVGAGI. The CDR3 runs 13 residues. V lost 6 bases to trimming and J lost 7 bases; unmatched junction nucleotides: 2. CDR3 sequence (DNA): TGTGCCAGCAGAGGGACAGGGGTTGAAAAACTGTTTTTT. Protein: CASRGTGVEKLFF.

The chain joins TRBV19 to TRBJ1-1, with 8 bases aligning to TRBD1. The CDR3 totals 12 residues. J was trimmed by 4 bases and V by 7 bases; bases with no gene match: 2. Germline CDR1 LNHDA, CDR2 SQIVND (reference sequence). The DNA of the CDR3 is TGTGCCAGTAACGACAGGGGCACTGAAGCTTTCTTT. It specifies CASNDRGTEAFF.